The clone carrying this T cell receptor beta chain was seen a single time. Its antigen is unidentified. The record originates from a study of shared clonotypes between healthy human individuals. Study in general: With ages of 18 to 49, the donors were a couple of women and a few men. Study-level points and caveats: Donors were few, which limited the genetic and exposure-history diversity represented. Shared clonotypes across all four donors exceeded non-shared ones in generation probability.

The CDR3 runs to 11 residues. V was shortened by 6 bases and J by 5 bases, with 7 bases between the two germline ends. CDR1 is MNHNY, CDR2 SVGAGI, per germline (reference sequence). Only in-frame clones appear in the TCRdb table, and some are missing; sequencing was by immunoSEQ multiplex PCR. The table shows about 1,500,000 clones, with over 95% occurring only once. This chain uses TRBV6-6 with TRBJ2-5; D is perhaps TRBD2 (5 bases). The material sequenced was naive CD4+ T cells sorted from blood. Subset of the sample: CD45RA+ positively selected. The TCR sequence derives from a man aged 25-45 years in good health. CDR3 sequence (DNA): TGTGCCAGCAGGGAGCGGGAGACCCAGTACTTC. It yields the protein CASRERETQYF.